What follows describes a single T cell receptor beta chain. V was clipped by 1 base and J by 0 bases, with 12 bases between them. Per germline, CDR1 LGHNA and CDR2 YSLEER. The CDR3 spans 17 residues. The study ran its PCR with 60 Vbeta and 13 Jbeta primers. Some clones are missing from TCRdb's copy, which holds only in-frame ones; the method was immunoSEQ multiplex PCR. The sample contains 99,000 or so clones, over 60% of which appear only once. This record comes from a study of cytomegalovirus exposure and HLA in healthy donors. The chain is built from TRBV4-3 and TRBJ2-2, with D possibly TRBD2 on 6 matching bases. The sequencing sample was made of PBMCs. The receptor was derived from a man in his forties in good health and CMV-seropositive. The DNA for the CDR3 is TGCGCCAGCAGCCAAGGAAGGAGGGGAACGAACACCGGGGAGCTGTTTTTT. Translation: CASSQGRRGTNTGELFF.